The present entry profiles one T cell receptor beta chain with its context. Its matching antigen is unknown. The protocol was immunoSEQ multiplex PCR, while the TCRdb copy is restricted to in-frame clones and leaves out a portion. Counted here are about 2 million clones, 95% occurring once; the ten biggest clones make up more than 0.1%. Per germline, CDR1 LNHNV and CDR2 YYDKDF (reference sequence). Between the trimmed V and J ends, which lost 4 bases and 6 bases, there was a span of 10 bases. The CDR3 contains 13 residues. This specimen comes from a study of shared clonotypes between healthy human individuals. The study's findings and limits: In having few donors, the study represented limited genetic and exposure-history diversity.

Sequenced sample: naive CD4+ T cells sorted from blood. Documented subset: CD45RA+ positively selected. The receptor's source is a man younger than 35 in good health. This chain connects TRBV15 to TRBJ1-3; D gene ambiguous. CDR3 residues: CATSTGTSNTIYF. The CDR3 DNA is TGTGCCACCAGCACAGGTACCTCAAACACCATATATTTT.